A single sample is the source of the 27 T cell receptor beta chains below, sequenced in a study of shared clonotypes between healthy human individuals. TCRdb's table, derived via immunoSEQ multiplex PCR, lists solely in-frame clones and lacks some. Of some 2,400,000 clones in the sample, about 94% are singletons; the top ten hold about 0.13%. The material sequenced was naive CD4+ T cells sorted from blood. Noted subset: CD45RA+ positively selected. The receptors derive from a man younger than 35 in good health.

Regarding this clone: Other DNA sequences in this specimen translate into the identical CDR3. The chain uses TRBV19 and TRBJ2-5; 8 bases agree with TRBD2. This CDR3 region has 14 residues. V lost 2 bases, J lost 4 bases, and 3 bases stayed unmatched. Germline values: CDR1 LNHDA, CDR2 SQIVND (reference sequence). The CDR3 loop is CASSILAGGETQYF. CDR3 bases: TGTGCCAGTAGTATACTCGCGGGAGGAGAGACCCAGTACTTC.

The rearrangement links TRBV5-3 to TRBJ2-7, with a possible D match to TRBD2 (5 bases). TRBV5-3 is an ORF; its function is uncertain. This CDR3 has 14 residues. Trimming stripped 3 bases from V and 6 bases from J, with 16 bases between. The CDR3 DNA sequence: TGTGCCAGAAGCTCCGACTTATTTGAGGGCGAGCAGTACTTC. It codes for CARSSDLFEGEQYF.

The V gene is TRBV10-3, the J gene TRBJ1-1; no firm D call. Trimming removed 4 bases at V and 1 base at J, with 7 bases between. This CDR3 is built from 13 residues. Germline-derived CDR1 and CDR2 are ENHRY and SYGVKD. CDR3 coding DNA: TGTGCCATCAGTGTTGAAACGAACACTGAAGCTTTCTTT. This encodes CAISVETNTEAFF.

The chain carries TRBV6-6 and TRBJ1-2; no definite D call. V was shortened by 6 bases and J by 4 bases, with 12 bases between the two germline ends. CDR3 length: 13 residues. Germline V gene sequence: CDR1 MNHNY, CDR2 SVGAGI (reference sequence). The CDR3 is CASSRQPSYGYTF. CDR3 nucleotide sequence: TGTGCCAGCAGCAGGCAGCCTTCCTATGGCTACACCTTC.

The V call is TRBV10-3, the J call TRBJ1-1, with 7 bases identical to TRBD1. In germline, CDR1 is ENHRY, CDR2 SYGVKD. This CDR3 contains 15 residues. Trimming at V came to 5 bases and at J to 1 base, leaving 7 bases not matched to a gene. DNA for the CDR3: TGTGCCATCAGTAAGAGGGACAGCCGGAACACTGAAGCTTTCTTT. Its protein is CAISKRDSRNTEAFF.

Of note for this clone: The sample has other DNA sequences that encode this CDR3 too. The chain couples TRBV6-1 to TRBJ1-6; D is unclear. V was shortened by 1 base and J by 7 bases, with 5 bases between the two germline ends. In germline, CDR1 is MNHNS, CDR2 SASEGT. The CDR3 is 13 amino acids. CDR3 in DNA: TGTGCCAGCAGTGAAGGTGGGAATTCACCCCTCCACTTT. This sequence encodes CASSEGGNSPLHF.

Of note for this clone: Other DNA sequences in the sample encode the same CDR3. The rearrangement links TRBV28 to TRBJ2-5; 12 bases fit TRBD2. Trimming at V came to 4 bases and at J to 5 bases, leaving 5 bases not matched to a gene. The CDR3 runs 15 residues. Germline V gene data show CDR1 as MDHEN and CDR2 as SYDVKM. The DNA for the CDR3 is TGTGCCAGCAGTTCTCTAGCGGGGGGGCAGGAGACCCAGTACTTC. This sequence encodes CASSSLAGGQETQYF.

The genes are TRBV6-1 and TRBJ2-7; D not certain. The germline V and J ends were trimmed by 6 bases and 2 bases, with 17 bases remaining between them. The CDR3 has 15 amino acids. Germline assignment: CDR1 MNHNS and CDR2 SASEGT. The CDR3, as DNA: TGTGCCAGCAGAACCGTCGGGCAAAGCACCTACGAGCAGTACTTC. Residues: CASRTVGQSTYEQYF.

As to this clone: The same CDR3 arises from other DNA sequences in this sample as well. The V call is TRBV2, the J call TRBJ2-1; 9 nucleotides agree with TRBD2. This CDR3 spans 13 amino acids. The V segment lost 9 bases and the J segment 4 bases; nucleotides outside the gene matches: 4. Germline assignment: CDR1 SNHLY and CDR2 FYNNEI. DNA of the CDR3: TGTGCCAGTACTAGCGGGTCATACAATGAGCAGTTCTTC. Residues: CASTSGSYNEQFF. Looking up the rest from reference TRBV2 and TRBJ2-1 gives the full variable domain: EPEVTQTPSHQVTQMGQEVILRCVPISNHLYFYWYRQILGQKVEFLVSFYNNEISEKSEIFDDQFSVERPDGSNFTLKIRSTKLEDSAMYFCASTSGSYNEQFFGPGTRLTVL.

In this sample, this clone turned up once. This chain joins TRBV7-2 and TRBJ2-3; D remains ambiguous. CDR3 size: 14 residues. Trimming took off 5 bases at V and 2 bases at J, with 11 bases between the two ends. Germline V CDR1 and CDR2: SGHTA, FQGNSA. CDR3 residues: CASSTRNPTDTQYF. Written as DNA, the CDR3 is TGTGCCAGCAGCACCCGGAACCCCACAGATACGCAGTATTTT.

As regards this clone: This CDR3 is also generated by other DNA sequences in the sample. The gene calls are TRBV18 and TRBJ1-5, with D hard to call. The CDR3 is 12 amino acids. The V end lost 3 bases, the J end lost 3 bases, and 3 bases lay between the germline ends. CDR1 is KGHSH, CDR2 LQKENI, per germline. CDR3 DNA: TGTGCCAGCTCACCCTACAATCAGCCCCAGCATTTT. This codes for CASSPYNQPQHF.

The chain employs TRBV28 and TRBJ1-1; D gene unclear. V dropped 3 bases and J dropped 10 bases, with 24 bases sitting between them. The CDR3 covers 16 residues. Germline CDR1 is MDHEN and CDR2 is SYDVKM. CDR3 protein: CASSFYTPGSTSGAFF. The CDR3, as DNA: TGTGCCAGCAGTTTTTATACTCCAGGTAGTACTTCGGGAGCTTTCTTT.

This clone appeared once. The chain combines TRBV2 with TRBJ2-1; D assignment may be TRBD1 or TRBD2 (5 bases each). This CDR3 has 15 amino acids. Deletions cut 3 bases from V and 3 bases from J, with 12 bases between. Germline V CDR1 and CDR2: SNHLY, FYNNEI. The CDR3 DNA reads as TGTGCCAGCAGTGAGGGGGTTTGGGACTACAATGAGCAGTTCTTC. Translating gives CASSEGVWDYNEQFF.

CDR3 loop: CAWSTGGGAYTDTQYF. The CDR3 DNA follows: TGTGCCTGGAGTACGGGCGGGGGGGCGTACACAGATACGCAGTATTTT. The chain carries TRBV30 and TRBJ2-3; TRBD2 agrees at 9 bases. Per germline, CDR1 GTSNPN and CDR2 SVGIG (reference sequence). CDR3 length: 16 amino acids. V lost 2 bases to trimming and J lost 2 bases; unmatched junction nucleotides: 8.

The chain carries TRBV29-1 and TRBJ2-3, with 14 bases matching TRBD2. This CDR3 is built from 15 residues. Germline CDR1 is SQVTM and CDR2 is ANQGSEA. V was pared by 7 bases and J by 3 bases, with 6 bases of the junction left unmatched. CDR3 protein: CSASGTSGRTDTQYF. The CDR3 DNA follows: TGCAGCGCATCCGGGACTAGCGGGAGAACAGATACGCAGTATTTT.

A remark on this clone: Other DNA sequences of this sample code for an identical CDR3. This chain uses TRBV6-4 with TRBJ1-6; D remains ambiguous. V lost 2 bases and J 3 bases, leaving 5 bases between the germline ends. Germline V lookup: CDR1 MRHNA, CDR2 SNTAGT. The CDR3 is 14 amino acids. Here the CDR3 reads CASSDGSYNSPLHF. CDR3 nucleotides: TGTGCCAGCAGTGACGGGAGCTATAATTCACCCCTCCACTTT.

The chain combines TRBV19 with TRBJ1-2; the match to TRBD1 covers 10 bases. With V trimmed by 10 bases and J by 4 bases, 9 bases remained unmatched. This CDR3 has 14 residues. Germline loops: CDR1 LNHDA, CDR2 SQIVND (reference sequence). The CDR3 nucleotides are TGTGCCACCCGGGGGGACAGGGGTGGCTATGGCTACACCTTC. Amino acid sequence: CATRGDRGGYGYTF.

The gene calls are TRBV6-1 and TRBJ2-3; perhaps TRBD1 as D (6 bases). The length of the CDR3 is 15 residues. The ends were cut back, 4 bases at V and 3 bases at J, with 14 bases in the middle. Germline values: CDR1 MNHNS, CDR2 SASEGT. CDR3 amino acids: CASSAHRVRTDTQYF. The CDR3 DNA reads TGTGCCAGCAGTGCCCACAGGGTACGGACAGATACGCAGTATTTT.

The rearrangement links TRBV6-5 to TRBJ2-5; 7 bases line up with TRBD2. CDR1 and CDR2 (germline): MNHEY, SVGAGI. V lost 0 bases and J lost 4; bases outside the gene matches: 8. This CDR3 has 16 residues. CDR3 residues: CASSYSSGRVGETQYF. The CDR3 coding sequence is TGTGCCAGCAGTTACTCGTCGGGGAGGGTGGGAGAGACCCAGTACTTC.

CDR3 nucleotides: TGTGCCAGCAGCTTAGCTGGACAGGGATCTGAAGCTTTCTTT. It specifies CASSLAGQGSEAFF. The chain has TRBV7-9 and TRBJ1-1; 8 nucleotides line up with TRBD1. The CDR3 is 14 residues long. CDR1 SEHNR and CDR2 FQNEAQ come from the germline V gene (reference sequence). Trimming took 0 bases from V and 6 from J; bases not matched to a gene: 3.

This sequence joins TRBV30 and TRBJ1-2; D gene ambiguous. Germline values: CDR1 GTSNPN, CDR2 SVGIG (reference sequence). There are 13 residues in the CDR3. V was clipped by 2 bases and J by 8 bases, with 15 bases between them. In DNA form, the CDR3 reads TGTGCCTGGAGTCCGAGTAGGATTCGCGGCTACACCTTC. It is translated as CAWSPSRIRGYTF.

The chain carries TRBV6-1 and TRBJ2-7, with TRBD2 identical over 10 bases. The CDR3 has 13 residues. Germline V gene data show CDR1 as MNHNS and CDR2 as SASEGT. Germline trimming cut 7 bases from V and 3 bases from J; bases unmatched to any gene: 3. The CDR3 loop reads CASTLAGFYEQYF. The CDR3, as DNA: TGTGCCAGCACACTAGCGGGGTTCTACGAGCAGTACTTC.

V gene TRBV18 combines with J gene TRBJ2-4; D uncertain. The germline V gene has CDR1 KGHSH and CDR2 LQKENI. The germline V and J ends were trimmed by 0 bases and 0 bases, with 9 bases remaining between them. The CDR3 is 16 amino acids. Here the CDR3 reads CASSPPEQAAKNIQYF. CDR3 in DNA: TGTGCCAGCTCACCACCGGAGCAGGCAGCCAAAAACATTCAGTACTTC.

This chain joins TRBV25-1 and TRBJ1-1; D might be TRBD1 (6 bases). V lost 1 base to trimming and J lost 4 bases, with 13 bases between them. The CDR3 contains 15 residues. Germline loops: CDR1 MGHDK, CDR2 SYGVNS. The CDR3 sequence: CASSEWGAESTEAFF. The CDR3 DNA is TGTGCCAGCAGTGAATGGGGGGCGGAGAGCACTGAAGCTTTCTTT.

The chain carries TRBV9 and TRBJ2-5; D remains unclear. The CDR3 sequence is 13 residues long. V gave up 1 base and J gave up 3 bases, with 7 bases separating them. Per the germline V gene, CDR1 is SGDLS and CDR2 is YYNGEE. The CDR3 loop is CASSVTKEETQYF. The CDR3 coding sequence is TGTGCCAGCAGCGTAACAAAAGAAGAGACCCAGTACTTC.

This clone was detected once. The CDR3 DNA reads TGTGCCTGGAGTGTACGCGGCCTAGCGAAAGAAGATACGCAGTATTTT. Translated: CAWSVRGLAKEDTQYF. This chain connects TRBV30 to TRBJ2-3, with a possible D match to TRBD2 (6 bases). From germline, CDR1 is GTSNPN and CDR2 SVGIG (reference sequence). The CDR3 contains 16 residues. Trimming pared 0 bases from V and 5 bases from J, leaving 18 bases between. Full variable domain (rest looked up from reference TRBV30 and TRBJ2-3): SQTIHQWPATLVQPVGSPLSLECTVEGTSNPNLYWYRQAAGRGLQLLFYSVGIGQISSEVPQNLSASRPQDRQFILSSKKLLLSDSGFYLCAWSVRGLAKEDTQYFGPGTRLTVL.

The genes are TRBV2 and TRBJ1-5; 9 bases are a match to TRBD1. This CDR3 spans 21 amino acids. The germline gives CDR1 SNHLY, CDR2 FYNNEI. V was pared by 3 bases and J by 6 bases, with 24 bases of the junction left unmatched. In DNA, the CDR3 is TGTGCCAGCAGTGAGTGGAGTCCGGGACAGGGAAGGTTCGTTATTGGTCAGCCCCAGCATTTT. Protein sequence: CASSEWSPGQGRFVIGQPQHF. The full variable domain, rest sourced from reference TRBV2 and TRBJ1-5, is EPEVTQTPSHQVTQMGQEVILRCVPISNHLYFYWYRQILGQKVEFLVSFYNNEISEKSEIFDDQFSVERPDGSNFTLKIRSTKLEDSAMYFCASSEWSPGQGRFVIGQPQHFGDGTRLSIL.